The text below deals with one TCR beta chain. It has no known antigen specificity. Per-nucleotide qualities are absent, and no much larger clonotype sits a single base away. The donors belonged to the validation cohort of over a hundred subjects, which was separate from the roughly 700-subject first cohort. Trimming accounts for 6 bases at V and 7 bases at J, while the number of junction bases matched to no gene is 6. CDR1 SNHLY and CDR2 FYNNEI are derived from the germline V gene. From its cysteine to its phenylalanine, the CDR3 spans 14 amino acids. The CDR3 DNA has 42 bases and is translated from base 1. Library method: the immunoSEQ multiplex PCR assay. In the paper's pipeline: A statistical classification framework was built to diagnose cytomegalovirus status from the catalog of TCR beta chain sequences. Imported from immuneACCESS, the table was reduced by TCRdb to in-frame sequences with V and J called. These copies leave out some clones; in studies compared against another copy, an unresolved V gene accounts for under half, and the cause of the remainder is not known. V and J calls and clone size follow that table, whereas D and trimming were derived from the DNA. This sample holds about 63,000 clones; approximately 88% were observed only once. 1% to 1.5% of the sample is held by the ten biggest clonotypes.

This sample was included in a study of cytomegalovirus exposure and HLA in healthy donors (TCRdb year 2017). Study-wide context: A later analysis indicated that the 130 or so validation repertoires were generated on the platform also employed for the approximately 700 repertoires of the first cohort. The aim of the study was to test whether cataloging public T cell receptors could identify signatures of past pathogen exposure. High-throughput TCR immunosequencing, statistical association of individual TCRs with disease status, and machine learning were combined to predict cytomegalovirus infection status. In addition to the first cohort of around 670 subjects, a separate validation cohort of some 120 different subjects was used. General findings and caveats noted by the study authors: While some public TCRs were present in many individuals, most TCR sequences turned up only very rarely across donors. The study gave a list of 150 to 200 TCR beta chains associated with cytomegalovirus. Subsequent analysis determined that TCRs grouped into clusters in the first cohort also showed a tendency toward co-occurrence across the 120 or so validation repertoires, and about 94% of cluster scores exceeded 0. It was suggested by the authors that the approach could potentially be generalized to other disease states and immunological phenotypes. A later analysis had no HLA typing for the validation cohort, so co-occurrence there was scored across all 110 or so repertoires. In vitro tests confirmed that a few of the cytomegalovirus-associated TCR beta chains recognize cytomegalovirus antigens. In both the original and validation cohorts, the classifier was reported to diagnose cytomegalovirus status with high specificity and sensitivity.

Sequenced sample: PBMCs. The chain is made from TRBV2 and TRBJ2-2; the junction holds 9 bases that match TRBD2. The origin of this receptor is a woman between 18 and 30 years old in good health and CMV-seronegative. The DNA reads TGTGCCAGCAGGACAGCGGGGGGAATCGGGGAGCTGTTTTTT. It encodes CASRTAGGIGELFF.